This T cell receptor (beta chain) was recorded in a study of graft-versus-host responses after intestinal transplantation. Study details: Recipients were all induced with anti-thymocyte globulin, then given tacrolimus and steroids for about 3 years.

General study points: The authors found GvH clones in recipient marrow, some appearing first in ileum or blood.

This CDR3 has 15 amino acids. Germline V gene lookup returns CDR1 MDHEN and CDR2 SYDVKM. With 5 bases clipped from V and 9 bases from J, the junction kept 9 bases outside the gene matches. Measured with immunoSEQ multiplex PCR; TCRdb has only the in-frame clones, and not every one. The sample contains 6,500 to 10,000 clones, approximately 33% of which appear only once. Responder cells labeled with CFSE (roughly 200,000) were co-plated with irradiated stimulator cells labeled with violet dye (roughly 200,000). Responder cells that were proliferating and CFSE-low, both CD3+CD4+ and CD3+CD8+, were sorted after the reaction.

The sequence was obtained from a human patient who received an intestinal transplant. The chain carries TRBV28 and TRBJ1-6; 8 bases are shared with TRBD1. The input for sequencing was alloreactive CD4+ T cells from a mixed lymphocyte reaction culture, taken before intestinal transplant. Subset noted: CFSE-low proliferating T cells sorted from approximately six-day pre-transplant mixed lymphocyte reaction (GvH or HvG direction). CDR3 amino acids: CASSVTRGLVSPLHF. The CDR3 nucleotides read TGTGCCAGCAGTGTAACCAGGGGGCTAGTTTCACCCCTCCACTTT.